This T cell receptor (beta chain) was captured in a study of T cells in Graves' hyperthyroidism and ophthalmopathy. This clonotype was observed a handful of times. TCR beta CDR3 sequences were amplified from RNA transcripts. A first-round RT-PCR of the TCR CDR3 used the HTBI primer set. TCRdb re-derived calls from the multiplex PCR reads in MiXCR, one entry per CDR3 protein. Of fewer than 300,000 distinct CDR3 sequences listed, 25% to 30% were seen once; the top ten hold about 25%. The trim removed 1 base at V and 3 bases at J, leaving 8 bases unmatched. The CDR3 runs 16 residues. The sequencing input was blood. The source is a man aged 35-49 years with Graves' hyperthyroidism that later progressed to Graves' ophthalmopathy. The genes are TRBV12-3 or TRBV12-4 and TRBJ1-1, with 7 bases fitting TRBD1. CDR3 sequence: CASSLGAGTDYTEAFF. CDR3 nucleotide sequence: TGTGCCAGCAGTTTAGGCGCCGGGACAGATTACACTGAAGCTTTCTTT.